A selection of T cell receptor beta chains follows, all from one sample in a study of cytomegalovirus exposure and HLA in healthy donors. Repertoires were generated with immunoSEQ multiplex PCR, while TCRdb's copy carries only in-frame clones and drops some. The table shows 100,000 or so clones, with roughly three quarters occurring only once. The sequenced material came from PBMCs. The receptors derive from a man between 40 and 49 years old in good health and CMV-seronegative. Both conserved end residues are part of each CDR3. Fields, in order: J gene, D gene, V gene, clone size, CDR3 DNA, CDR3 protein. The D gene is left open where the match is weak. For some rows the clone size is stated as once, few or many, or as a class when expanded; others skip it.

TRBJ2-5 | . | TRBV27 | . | TGTGCCAGCAGTTATAGTGGAGAGACCCAGTACTTC | CASSYSGETQYF
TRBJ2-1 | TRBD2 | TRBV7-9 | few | TGTGCCAGCAGCTTAGTTAGCGGGAGGGCCCCCCATGAGCAGTTCTTC | CASSLVSGRAPHEQFF
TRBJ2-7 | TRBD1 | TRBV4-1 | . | TGCGCCAGCAGCCACGGCACAGGGGGCGTCGAGCAGTACTTC | CASSHGTGGVEQYF
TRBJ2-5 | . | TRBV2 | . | TGTGCCAGCACCGTTCAAGAGACCCAGTACTTC | CASTVQETQYF
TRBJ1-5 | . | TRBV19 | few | TGTGCCAGCATGGTATACAGGGAAGGCAATCAGCCCCAGCATTTT | CASMVYREGNQPQHF
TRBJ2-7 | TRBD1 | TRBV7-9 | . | TGTGCCAGCACCCTGGGACAGGGGATCTACGAGCAGTACTTC | CASTLGQGIYEQYF
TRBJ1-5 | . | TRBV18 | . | TGTGCCAGCTCACTTCGGGAGGGTAGCAATCAGCCCCAGCATTTT | CASSLREGSNQPQHF
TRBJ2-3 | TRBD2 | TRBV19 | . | TGTGCCAGTAGTGTGAGCGGGGATAACACAGATACGCAGTATTTT | CASSVSGDNTDTQYF
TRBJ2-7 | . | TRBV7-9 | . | TGTTCCAGCAGCTTAGCTGGCGCGGGCTCCTACGAGCAGTACTTC | CSSSLAGAGSYEQYF
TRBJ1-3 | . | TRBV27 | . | TGTGCCAGCAGTCCCCGGGACACCTTACCAGGCTCTGGAAACACCATATATTTT | CASSPRDTLPGSGNTIYF
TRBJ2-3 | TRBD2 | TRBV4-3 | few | TGCGCCAGCAGCCGCGTAGCGGGGGCCGGGGATACGCAGTATTTT | CASSRVAGAGDTQYF
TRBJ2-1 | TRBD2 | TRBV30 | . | TGTGCCTCTAGCGGGAGTTCATATGAGCAGTTCTTC | CASSGSSYEQFF
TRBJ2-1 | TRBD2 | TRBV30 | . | TGTGCCTGCAGACTAGCGGGCGTGAATGAGCAGTTCTTC | CACRLAGVNEQFF
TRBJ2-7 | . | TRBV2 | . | TGTGCCAGCAGCGAACTAGGTTCCGAGCAGTACTTC | CASSELGSEQYF
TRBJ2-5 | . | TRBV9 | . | TGTGCCAGCAGCGTAGGAAGGGCGGAGGGGACCCAGTACTTC | CASSVGRAEGTQYF
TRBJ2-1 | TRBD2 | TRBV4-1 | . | TGCGCCAGCAGCCAAGGCCCGGGGCTAGCGGGAGTAAACGAGCAGTTCTTC | CASSQGPGLAGVNEQFF
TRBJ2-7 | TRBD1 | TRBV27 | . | TGTGCCAGCAGTAAAGGCCGGACAGGGGGCTACGAGCAGTACTTC | CASSKGRTGGYEQYF
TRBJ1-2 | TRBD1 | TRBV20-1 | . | TGCAGTGCCACAGGGGGCTATGGCTACACCTTC | CSATGGYGYTF
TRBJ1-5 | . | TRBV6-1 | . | TGTGCCAGCAGTGTTGGAGGGGTGGGCCAGCCCCAGCATTTT | CASSVGGVGQPQHF
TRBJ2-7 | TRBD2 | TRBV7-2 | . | TGTGCCAGCAGCTCCCAGGGAGCGGGAGGTAGCTACGAGCAGTACTTC | CASSSQGAGGSYEQYF
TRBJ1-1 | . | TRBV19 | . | TGTGCCAGTATTGACTCAGGGGTTCTCACTGAAGCTTTCTTT | CASIDSGVLTEAFF
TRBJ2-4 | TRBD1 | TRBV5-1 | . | TGCGCCAGCAGCTTGGAGGGGGCGAGTAACATTCAGTACTTC | CASSLEGASNIQYF
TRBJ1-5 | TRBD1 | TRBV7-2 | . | TGTGCCAGCAGCCAGGGGGTGTCCAGCAATCAGCCCCAGCATTTT | CASSQGVSSNQPQHF
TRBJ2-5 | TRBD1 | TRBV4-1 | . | TGCGCCAGCAGCCAAGGGGGGTGGGGACAGGGGGCAGAGACCCAGTACTTC | CASSQGGWGQGAETQYF
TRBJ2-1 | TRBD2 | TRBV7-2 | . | TGTGCCAGCAGCGGGGGACTAGCGGGGCACAATGAGCAGTTCTTC | CASSGGLAGHNEQFF